This paragraph covers one TCR beta chain sequence. What it recognizes is unknown. Its ends do not fully match the called genes, so a read error is possible. Germline CDR1 LNHDA, CDR2 SQIVND (reference sequence). The CDR3 consists of 17 residues. Measured with immunoSEQ multiplex PCR; TCRdb has only the in-frame clones, and not every one. Here the sample spans about 110,000 clones, approximately 94% being singletons. This sample was taken from a study of graft-versus-host responses after intestinal transplantation. Turning to the study itself: All recipients were given anti-thymocyte globulin induction, and tacrolimus and steroids were then administered for about three years.

Study-level findings and limits: There were GvH clones found in recipient marrow, and some of them appeared first in ileum or blood. Early post-transplant HvG declines showed an association with peak circulating GvH clone levels.

The receptor was derived from a human donor who was the organ donor for an intestinal transplant. The specimen was unstimulated CD4+ T cells sorted from spleen or lymph node cells, collected before transplant. This rearrangement joins TRBV19 to TRBJ2-6, with 9 positions matching TRBD1. The CDR3 sequence is CAGSTTGGKTGANVLTF. CDR3 DNA: TGTGCCGGTAGTACGACAGGGGGAAAAACTGGGGCCAACGTCCTGACTTTC.